This T cell receptor (beta chain) was identified during a study of tissue T cells after allogeneic stem cell transplantation (dated by TCRdb to 2021 to 2024). For the study in its entirety: Using research autopsies of patients with and without GVHD, plus mouse models of GVHD, the study profiled TCR beta repertoires across many tissues. The human arm was a prospective observational study without blinding or randomization.

On the study overall, not on this receptor specifically: A small and clinically heterogeneous patient cohort was studied, and sampling depth was acknowledged as a limitation. Within patients, how anatomically similar tissues were was a major factor shaping TCR repertoire composition, regardless of disease or transplant status. The study did not determine which tissue TCRs were alloreactive or antigen-specific, and some clones might have been persisting host cells. In both patients and mice, T cells from blood and spleen picked up only a limited part of the TCR repertoire that was detected in tissues. Only a few T cell clones appeared in more than one patient, yet motif-based clustering showed tissue-specific repertoire signatures that were shared between patients.

Sample time point, as interpreted from the label and publication: mouse harvest day 14 after allogeneic transplant. Each mouse graft consisted of 10^7 T-cell-depleted bone marrow cells plus 10^6 splenic CD5+ T cells and was given by tail vein injection. To model GVHD in mice, a major MHC-mismatch B6 (H2b) into BALB/c (H2d) model was used, and tissues were profiled at day 7 or 14. On day 7 or 14 post-transplant, mouse tissues and retro-orbital blood were harvested with separate sterile tools for each animal, and livers were flushed before harvest. Before genomic DNA isolation with the DNeasy Blood & Tissue Kit, mouse tissues were minced with razor blades in buffered saline. For CDR1 and CDR2, the germline V gene lists SGHDT and FRDEAV. Germline trimming amounts to 0 bases on V and 6 bases on J, with 1 as the count of junction bases outside the gene matches. The CDR3, from cysteine to phenylalanine, totals 14 residues. Only the CDR3 bases that were read are kept: 39 of them, in frame from base 1.

This clone is assessed as large (0.1 to 1%). No cognate antigen has been identified for it. Mouse gene names and germline sequences are used here. Read data end 1 residue before the CDR3 end; the end is taken from the germline J gene. The library was built by means of the immunoSEQ multiplex PCR assay. Adaptive Biotechnologies performed TCRbeta CDR3 sequencing at survey depth and reported CDR3 sequences, V/J genes, productive frequency, and template counts. Amplification of TCR beta CDR3 regions started from genomic DNA instead of RNA. As for the original processing: Jensen-Shannon divergence was used to quantify pairwise repertoire overlap between tissues, with a value of 1 meaning complete divergence and a value of 0 meaning identical repertoires. Tissues were grouped by single-linkage agglomerative hierarchical clustering of pairwise JSD values, and the clustering results were shown as dendrograms. GLIPH2 was applied to all patient samples using simulation_depth 1000, kmer_min_depth 3, and cdr3_length_cutoff 8, and only groups with more than two unique CDR3s were retained. In a standardized tissue-overlap score, Jaccard GLIPH-group overlap across patients was extrapolated to a standard repertoire size of 1000 clones. To look at how diversity was associated with clinical or experimental variables, linear mixed-effect models were used, with tissue treated as a fixed effect and individual treated as a random effect. As stored in TCRdb, this immuneACCESS dataset retains in-frame rearrangements with V and J assigned. A fraction of the clones does not appear; measured against another copy, unresolved V genes explain less than half of the discrepancy, and the remainder lacks a known reason. D and trimming were read from the DNA, whereas the V and J calls and clone size are those reported in that table. A total of approximately 1,600 clones appear in this sample, 35% to 50% of them only once. Nearly 35% of the sample is held by the ten biggest clonotypes.

Sample: spleen. The sequence links TRBV14 to TRBJ2-2; 8 central bases correspond to TRBD2. The clonotype originates from a female BALB/c mouse given C57BL/6 T cells with graft-versus-host disease after an allogeneic hematopoietic cell transplant. The sequenced CDR3 bases are TGTGCCAGCAGTTTCTCTGGGGGGCCCGGGCAGCTCTAC. The encoded protein is CASSFSGGPGQLY. The complete CDR3 reads CASSFSGGPGQLYF. The full variable domain, completed from the reference TRBV14 and TRBJ2-2 proteins outside the CDR3, reads EAGVTQSPRYAVLQEGQAVSFWCDPISGHDTLYWYQQPRDQGPQLLVYFRDEAVIDNSQLPSDRFSAVRPKGTNSTLKIQSAKQGDTATYLCASSFSGGPGQLYFGEGSKLTVL.